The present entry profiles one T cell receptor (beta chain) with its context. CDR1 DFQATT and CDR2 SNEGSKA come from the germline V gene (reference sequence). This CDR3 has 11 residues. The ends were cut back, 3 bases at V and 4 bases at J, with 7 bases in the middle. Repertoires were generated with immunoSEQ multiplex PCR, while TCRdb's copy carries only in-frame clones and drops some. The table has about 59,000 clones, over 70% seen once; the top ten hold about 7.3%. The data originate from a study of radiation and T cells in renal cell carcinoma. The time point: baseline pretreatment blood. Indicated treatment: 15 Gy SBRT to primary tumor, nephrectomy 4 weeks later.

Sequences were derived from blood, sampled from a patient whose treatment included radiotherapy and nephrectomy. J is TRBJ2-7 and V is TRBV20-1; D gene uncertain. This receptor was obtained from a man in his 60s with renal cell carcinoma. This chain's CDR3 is CSASQKYEQYF. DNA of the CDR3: TGCAGTGCTAGCCAGAAATACGAGCAGTACTTC.